The 14 T cell receptor beta chains in this list originate from one sample, sequenced in a study of early T cells in non-severe SARS-CoV-2 infection (dated by TCRdb to 2020 to 2023). Receptor libraries were prepared by 5' RACE. The sequencing machine was a NextSeq 500. Starting from the raw public reads, TCRdb applied fastp trimming at Q25, assembled clones with MiXCR and retained in-frame beta chains. Each CDR3 protein gets just one entry, which takes the most common genes and DNA from the rows behind it. A total of around 71,000 distinct CDR3 sequences appear in this sample, approximately 15% of them only once. The ten largest clonotypes hold approximately 4% of the sample. This sample comprised whole blood, obtained at baseline. The receptor source for this set is an adult who was a healthcare worker with PCR-confirmed SARS-CoV-2 infection or an uninfected control (not recorded which).

This sequence joins TRBV5-1 and TRBJ2-1, with 7 bases lining up with TRBD2. Germline loops: CDR1 SGHRS, CDR2 YFSETQ. The CDR3 runs to 15 residues. J gave up 8 bases and V 6 bases, and 14 bases lay outside the gene matches. In DNA form, the CDR3 reads TGCGCCAGCAACCCCGGCCCCGGCGGGAGTGATGAGCAGTTCTTC. Translated: CASNPGPGGSDEQFF.

The chain is built from TRBV4-2 and TRBJ2-3; tentative D call: TRBD1 (5 bases). V was clipped by 1 base and J by 7 bases, with 15 bases between them. The CDR3 runs to 15 residues. Germline values: CDR1 LGHNA, CDR2 YNFKEQ. CDR3 sequence: CASSQGAGNPNTQYF. CDR3 coding DNA: TGTGCCAGCAGCCAAGGGGCAGGGAATCCAAATACGCAGTATTTT.

The chain links TRBV7-8 to TRBJ2-7; D may be TRBD1 (6 bases). Germline V lookup: CDR1 SGHVS, CDR2 FQNEAQ. Trimming cost V 5 bases and J 3 bases, with 14 bases left between them. CDR3 size: 14 residues. CDR3 sequence reads: CASSAARDIYEQYF. CDR3 coding DNA: TGTGCCAGCAGCGCAGCCCGGGACATCTACGAGCAGTACTTC. The entire variable domain, with the rest obtained from reference TRBV7-8 and TRBJ2-7, is as follows: GAGVSQSPRYKVAKRGQDVALRCDPISGHVSLFWYQQALGQGPEFLTYFQNEAQLDKSGLPSDRFFAERPEGSVSTLKIQRTQQEDSAVYLCASSAARDIYEQYFGPGTRLTVT.

The gene calls are TRBV6-5 and TRBJ1-2; D call uncertain. V was shortened by 6 bases and J by 3 bases, with 11 bases between the two germline ends. Germline CDR1 reads MNHEY; CDR2 reads SVGAGI. The CDR3 has 13 amino acids. The CDR3 spells CASSQDGHYGYTF. The DNA of the CDR3 is TGTGCCAGCAGCCAGGACGGACACTATGGCTACACCTTC.

A few counts support this clonotype. This chain's CDR3 is CASSIQGFSSYNEQFF. In nucleotides, the CDR3 is TGTGCCAGCAGTATACAAGGGTTCTCCTCCTACAATGAGCAGTTCTTC. The chain is built from TRBV28 and TRBJ2-1; D gene unclear. The V gene lost 5 bases and the J gene lost 0 bases, with 14 bases spanning the gap. Germline CDR1 and CDR2: MDHEN and SYDVKM. The length of the CDR3 is 16 residues.

This chain connects TRBV24-1 to TRBJ2-5; 13 bases fit TRBD2. Germline trimming cut 3 bases from V and 3 bases from J; bases unmatched to any gene: 3. Germline V gives CDR1 KGHDR, CDR2 SFDVKD. The CDR3 spans 16 residues. The CDR3 spells CATSDPGLAGEETQYF. The CDR3 nucleotides are TGTGCCACCAGTGATCCTGGACTAGCGGGAGAAGAGACCCAGTACTTC.

This chain connects TRBV6-6 to TRBJ2-7; 8 nucleotides line up with TRBD1. The V gene end was trimmed by 5 bases and the J gene end by 11 bases; junction bases not matched to a gene: 14. Germline V CDR1 and CDR2: MNHNY, SVGAGI (reference sequence). The CDR3 has 14 residues. The CDR3: CASSPADRAQLEYF. In DNA, the CDR3 is TGTGCCAGCAGTCCTGCGGACAGGGCCCAACTTGAGTACTTC.

At least ten counts were recorded for this clonotype. This chain links TRBV28 with TRBJ1-5; D unresolved. V was cut by 6 bases and J by 1 base, with 13 bases left in between. Germline V gene sequence: CDR1 MDHEN, CDR2 SYDVKM. The CDR3 length is 15 residues. The CDR3: CASRQGMTSNQPQHF. The CDR3 coding sequence is TGTGCCAGCAGGCAAGGTATGACAAGCAATCAGCCCCAGCATTTT.

This clonotype came up a few times. No conserved phenylalanine or tryptophan ends this CDR3, so it is likely a read error. It is unclear where the CDR3 begins or ends on the DNA, so no DNA is shown, and the CDR3 is as TCRdb lists it. J is TRBJ2-7 and V is TRBV21-1. TRBV21-1 is a pseudogene. The CDR3 is 8 amino acids in total, end residues counted. The CDR3 loop reads CASSKGTP.

This clonotype has only a few counts. The gene calls are TRBV3-1 and TRBJ1-2, with 7 bases identical to TRBD1. This CDR3 spans 15 amino acids. The V segment lost 0 bases and the J segment 4 bases; nucleotides outside the gene matches: 5. The germline CDR1 and CDR2 sequences are LGHDT and YNNKEL (reference sequence). The CDR3 DNA follows: TGTGCCAGCAGCCAAGAACCCGACAGGGTCTATGGCTACACCTTC. The encoded protein is CASSQEPDRVYGYTF.

This chain connects TRBV20-1 to TRBJ2-5; TRBD2 agrees at 7 bases. This CDR3 has 14 amino acids. Losses at the gene ends were 1 base for V and 7 bases for J; bases not matched to a gene: 9. Germline CDR1 is DFQATT and CDR2 is SNEGSKA (reference sequence). The CDR3: CSARVSGSATTQYF. CDR3 sequence (DNA): TGCAGTGCTAGAGTTAGCGGGTCAGCAACGACCCAGTACTTC.

This chain joins TRBV28 and TRBJ1-3; perhaps TRBD1 as D (6 bases). The germline V and J ends were trimmed by 5 bases and 2 bases, with 16 bases remaining between them. This CDR3 comprises 16 residues. The V gene's germline CDR1 is MDHEN and CDR2 SYDVKM. CDR3 in DNA: TGTGCCAGCAGTCAGGTTGGGGGCATGCCTGGAAACACCATATATTTT. Protein: CASSQVGGMPGNTIYF.

This sequence joins TRBV28 and TRBJ2-7; tentatively, D is TRBD2 (6 bases). This CDR3 has 15 residues. The V and J ends lost 3 bases and 0 bases respectively, with 12 bases between them. Per the germline V gene, CDR1 is MDHEN and CDR2 is SYDVKM. CDR3 nucleotides: TGTGCCAGCAGTTTGACTAGGGTCAGCTCCTACGAGCAGTACTTC. Its translation: CASSLTRVSSYEQYF.

This clonotype was counted a few times. Its ends do not fully match the called genes, so a read error is possible. The V call is TRBV19, the J call TRBJ1-4, with a tentative D call TRBD1 (6 bases). This CDR3 region has 14 residues. The germline V gene has CDR1 LNHDA and CDR2 SQIVND (reference sequence). This CDR3 is CASSTGTTNEKLFF. CDR3 DNA: TGTGCCAGTAGTACCGGGACAACGAATGAAAAACTGTTTTTT.